The 24 T cell receptor beta chains in this list originate from one sample, sequenced in a study of neoadjuvant anti-PD-1 for oral cavity cancer. Time point in this sample: after neoadjuvant nivolumab, at surgical resection. Here immunoSEQ multiplex PCR was the method, and the copy in TCRdb shows in-frame clones only, minus some. The sample shows 30,000 or so clones, just under 80% of them seen only once. The specimen was PBMCs, collected after nivolumab (anti-PD-1) treatment. These receptors came from a person aged 35 to 85 with oral cavity squamous cell carcinoma.

V is TRBV5-6 and J is TRBJ2-3, with D uncertain. V lost 4 bases, J lost 5 bases, and 8 bases lay in between. The CDR3 covers 12 residues. Per the germline V gene, CDR1 is SGHDT and CDR2 is YYEEEE. The CDR3 region has the DNA TGTGCCAGCAGCCTAATCGGAGATACGCAGTATTTT. Translated, it gives CASSLIGDTQYF.

In nucleotides, the CDR3 is TGTGCCAGCAGCTTAGTGGGAGGGAATAATTCACCCCTCCACTTT. Amino acids: CASSLVGGNNSPLHF. This chain links TRBV11-2 with TRBJ1-6; the D is unclear. Looked up from germline, CDR1 is SGHAT and CDR2 is FQNNGV. V shed 1 base and J shed 5 bases, with 9 bases lying between them. This CDR3 is built from 15 residues.

V and J are TRBV19 and TRBJ2-3, with 7 positions matching TRBD2. CDR1 is LNHDA and CDR2 is SQIVND in the germline V gene (reference sequence). The CDR3 covers 14 residues. Unmatched junction bases numbered 9, after V lost 9 bases and J lost 3 bases. CDR3 amino acids: CASREGGWTDTQYF. In nucleotides, the CDR3 is TGTGCCAGCAGGGAGGGAGGTTGGACAGATACGCAGTATTTT.

The chain links TRBV27 to TRBJ1-6; 10 positions match TRBD1. Germline V gene data show CDR1 as MNHEY and CDR2 as SMNVEV (reference sequence). This CDR3 region has 17 residues. V dropped 5 bases and J dropped 6; count of bases not matched to a gene: 10. The CDR3 nucleotides are TGTGCCAGCAGTCCAACACGACAGGGGGCGCCTAATTCACCCCTCCACTTT. Its protein is CASSPTRQGAPNSPLHF.

The V call is TRBV7-2, the J call TRBJ1-2; D is undetermined. In germline, CDR1 is SGHTA, CDR2 FQGNSA. V lost 5 bases and J lost 8, with 21 bases in between. The CDR3 has 15 amino acids. Here the CDR3 reads CASSPRREGLEGYTF. The DNA of the CDR3 is TGTGCCAGCAGCCCCCGCCGGGAAGGGCTGGAAGGCTACACCTTC.

The chain recombines TRBV6-6 with TRBJ2-7, with 7 nucleotides matching TRBD1. The CDR3 totals 14 residues. CDR1 and CDR2 from the germline V gene are MNHNY and SVGAGI (reference sequence). J gave up 5 bases and V 6 bases, and 10 bases lay outside the gene matches. CDR3 DNA: TGTGCCAGCAGCTGGACAGGTGCTGGGAACGAGCAGTACTTC. Its translation: CASSWTGAGNEQYF.

The chain employs TRBV7-9 and TRBJ2-1; D may be TRBD1 (5 bases). The CDR3 length is 14 residues. With 0 bases removed from V and 7 bases from J, the gap between germline ends came to 10 bases. The germline gives CDR1 SEHNR, CDR2 FQNEAQ (reference sequence). CDR3 amino acids: CASSLASGLNEQFF. The CDR3, as DNA: TGTGCCAGCAGCTTAGCATCAGGGCTGAATGAGCAGTTCTTC. Full variable domain (remainder filled in from reference TRBV7-9 and TRBJ2-1): DTGVSQNPRHKITKRGQNVTFRCDPISEHNRLYWYRQTLGQGPEFLTYFQNEAQLEKSRLLSDRFSAERPKGSFSTLEIQRTEQGDSAMYLCASSLASGLNEQFFGPGTRLTVL.

V gene TRBV6-5 combines with J gene TRBJ1-3, with TRBD1 identical over 10 bases. V dropped 9 bases and J dropped 4; count of bases not matched to a gene: 9. The germline V gene has CDR1 MNHEY and CDR2 SVGAGI. The CDR3 sequence is 15 residues long. In DNA form, the CDR3 reads TGTGCCAGTAGACAGGGGGCGCGATCCGGAAACACCATATATTTT. Its protein is CASRQGARSGNTIYF.

This clone was observed a single time. This chain joins TRBV21-1 and TRBJ1-6; TRBD1, the table's D call, lacks a check against the DNA. TRBV21-1 is tagged as a pseudogene. This CDR3 has 16 residues. CDR3 sequence reads: CASSKAGRSYNSPLHF. CDR3 coding DNA: TGTGCCAGCAGCAAAGCGGGCAGGTCCTATAATTCACCCCTCCACTTT.

The J gene is TRBJ2-2, the V gene TRBV2; D may be TRBD1 or TRBD2 (5 bases each). Germline V gene lookup returns CDR1 SNHLY and CDR2 FYNNEI. With 8 bases removed from V and 1 base from J, the gap between germline ends came to 8 bases. The CDR3 contains 13 residues. The CDR3 spells CASRGENTGELFF. The CDR3 DNA is TGTGCCAGCCGAGGGGAGAACACCGGGGAGCTGTTTTTT.

J is TRBJ1-1 and V is TRBV5-5; D call uncertain. There are 13 residues in the CDR3. The germline V gene has CDR1 SGHKS and CDR2 YYEKEE (reference sequence). V gave up 4 bases and J gave up 1 base, with 8 bases separating them. CDR3 DNA: TGTGCCAGCAGCCCCAGGAAGAACACTGAAGCTTTCTTT. As protein: CASSPRKNTEAFF.

The gene calls are TRBV12-5 and TRBJ2-1, with 10 nucleotides matching TRBD1. V trimming: 1 base; J trimming: 10 bases; junction bases outside the gene matches: 7. The germline gives CDR1 LGHNT, CDR2 FRNRAP. The CDR3 has 15 amino acids. CDR3 loop: CASGLGDRGPREQFF. The CDR3 DNA follows: TGTGCTAGTGGTTTGGGGGACAGGGGCCCTCGGGAGCAGTTCTTC. Full variable domain (remainder filled in from reference TRBV12-5 and TRBJ2-1): DARVTQTPRHKVTEMGQEVTMRCQPILGHNTVFWYRQTMMQGLELLAYFRNRAPLDDSGMPKDRFSAEMPDATLATLKIQPSEPRDSAVYFCASGLGDRGPREQFFGPGTRLTVL.

This clone came up a few times. The gene calls are TRBV6-4 and TRBJ2-2, with TRBD1 matching over 7 bases. V was pared by 2 bases and J by 3 bases, with 0 bases of the junction left unmatched. Germline V lookup: CDR1 MRHNA, CDR2 SNTAGT. The CDR3 sequence is 14 residues long. CDR3 sequence: CASSDGTDTGELFF. Here the CDR3 DNA reads TGTGCCAGCAGTGACGGGACAGACACCGGGGAGCTGTTTTTT.

The chain couples TRBV9 to TRBJ2-7; D call uncertain. The CDR3 has 14 amino acids. Trimming shortened V by 4 bases and J by 2 bases, and 13 bases separated the two germline ends. Germline values: CDR1 SGDLS, CDR2 YYNGEE. DNA of the CDR3: TGTGCCAGCAGCCCAATGGACCGAGCCTACGAGCAGTACTTC. Its protein product is CASSPMDRAYEQYF.

The rearrangement uses TRBV11-2 and TRBJ2-5, with D perhaps TRBD1 or TRBD2 (5 bases each). V lost 5 bases and J 7 bases, leaving 17 bases between the germline ends. This CDR3 spans 14 amino acids. Germline CDR1 SGHAT, CDR2 FQNNGV. CDR3 nucleotide sequence: TGTGCCAGCAGCACCTGGGGGAATGGTAGGACCCAGTACTTC. This sequence encodes CASSTWGNGRTQYF.

The V and J genes are TRBV5-1 and TRBJ1-2, with 7 positions matching TRBD1. V trimming: 0 bases; J trimming: 8 bases; junction bases outside the gene matches: 4. The V gene's germline CDR1 is SGHRS and CDR2 YFSETQ. The CDR3 covers 13 residues. The CDR3 DNA is TGCGCCAGCAGCTTGGACAGGGGTCTCGGCTACACCTTC. Encoded protein: CASSLDRGLGYTF.

This chain joins TRBV7-9 and TRBJ1-5, with TRBD1 identical over 11 bases. The J segment lost 3 bases and the V segment lost 10 bases, leaving 5 bases of the junction unmatched. Germline V gene lookup returns CDR1 SEHNR and CDR2 FQNEAQ (reference sequence). The CDR3 sequence is 14 residues long. The CDR3, as DNA: TGTGCCACGCAGGGACAGGGGGTCAATCAGCCCCAGCATTTT. Amino acid sequence: CATQGQGVNQPQHF.

The chain links TRBV7-2 to TRBJ2-1; the match to TRBD2 covers 14 bases. This CDR3 has 18 residues. The junction had 7 bases not matched to a gene; V was cut back by 2 bases and J by 4 bases. Germline CDR1 SGHTA, CDR2 FQGNSA. CDR3 sequence (DNA): TGTGCCAGCAGCTTACGCTCCGGGACTAGCGGGGGTTACAATGAGCAGTTCTTC. Translating it yields CASSLRSGTSGGYNEQFF. The whole variable domain, remainder taken from reference TRBV7-2 and TRBJ2-1, is GAGVSQSPSNKVTEKGKDVELRCDPISGHTALYWYRQSLGQGLEFLIYFQGNSAPDKSGLPSDRFSAERTGGSVSTLTIQRTQQEDSAVYLCASSLRSGTSGGYNEQFFGPGTRLTVL.

The V and J genes are TRBV9 and TRBJ2-4; perhaps TRBD2 as D (5 bases). The V gene lost 3 bases and the J gene lost 6 bases, with 13 bases spanning the gap. Per germline, CDR1 SGDLS and CDR2 YYNGEE. This CDR3 is 14 amino acids long. The CDR3 loop reads CASSARTRGNIQYF. The DNA for the CDR3 is TGTGCCAGCAGCGCCCGGACTCGAGGAAACATTCAGTACTTC.

The chain links TRBV25-1 to TRBJ2-7, with TRBD2 matching 7 bases. The germline gives CDR1 MGHDK, CDR2 SYGVNS. Trimming cost V 6 bases and J 0 bases; bases outside gene matches: 2. The CDR3 is made up of 13 amino acids. CDR3: CASRGGTSYEQYF. Here the CDR3 DNA reads TGTGCCAGCAGGGGGGGGACCTCCTACGAGCAGTACTTC.

In its sample, this clone is medium-sized. The chain recombines TRBV4-1 with TRBJ2-1, with D hard to call. V gave up 3 bases and J gave up 4 bases, with 10 bases separating them. The germline gives CDR1 MGHRA, CDR2 YSYEKL. The CDR3 is 14 amino acids. CDR3 in amino acids: CASSHHRAYNEQFF. CDR3 nucleotide sequence: TGCGCCAGCAGCCACCACCGGGCATACAATGAGCAGTTCTTC.

The genes are TRBV11-2 and TRBJ2-3; TRBD1 agrees at 10 bases. The J segment lost 2 bases and the V segment lost 5 bases, leaving 13 bases of the junction unmatched. This CDR3 region has 18 residues. Per the germline V gene, CDR1 is SGHAT and CDR2 is FQNNGV. In DNA, the CDR3 is TGTGCCAGCAGCCGAGCTTACGGGACAGGGGAAATCACAGATACGCAGTATTTT. Translated, it gives CASSRAYGTGEITDTQYF.

About this clone: Possible read error: a much larger clone is one base away. The chain has TRBV6-1 and TRBJ1-6; TRBD1 is a possible D gene (5 bases). Germline-derived CDR1 and CDR2 are MNHNS and SASEGT. The length of the CDR3 is 13 residues. The V gene lost 3 bases and the J gene lost 5 bases, with 5 bases spanning the gap. CDR3 region: CASSDRDNSPLHF. The CDR3 DNA sequence: TGTGCCAGCAGTGACAGGGATAATTCACCCCTCCACTTT.

The gene calls are TRBV14 and TRBJ2-7, with a tentative D call TRBD2 (6 bases). The CDR3 is made up of 16 amino acids. The V gene's germline CDR1 is SGHDN and CDR2 FVKESK. Trimming took 1 base from V and 0 from J, leaving 13 bases between them. The CDR3 loop is CASSQGRRGSSYEQYF. CDR3 DNA: TGTGCCAGCAGCCAAGGGAGGAGGGGAAGCTCCTACGAGCAGTACTTC. Complete variable domain (other parts from reference TRBV14 and TRBJ2-7): EAGVTQFPSHSVIEKGQTVTLRCDPISGHDNLYWYRRVMGKEIKFLLHFVKESKQDESGMPNNRFLAERTGGTYSTLKVQPAELEDSGVYFCASSQGRRGSSYEQYFGPGTRLTVT.